The rows below give T cell receptor beta chains drawn from one sample of a study of human thymus T cells. TCRdb keeps only in-frame clones here, not all; method: immunoSEQ multiplex PCR. This table holds 65,000 to 90,000 clones, 90% to 95% found once. Sequenced input: thymus tissue. These TCRs come from a girl less than two years old with a congenital heart defect but otherwise immunologically healthy. Each CDR3 is given without its conserved first and last residue.

length	V	J	CDR3
15	TRBV30	TRBJ1-1	AWIEKQPAGPNTEAF
15	TRBV18	TRBJ2-7	ASSPPATGGLTYEQY
14	TRBV4-3	TRBJ2-7	ASSQDPGTRLYEQY
10	TRBV13	TRBJ2-1	ASSLGGRNGI
16	TRBV5-4	TRBJ2-5	ASSLRGTSGRPQETQY
12	TRBV27	TRBJ2-3	ASSLGSRTDTQY
15	TRBV7-9	TRBJ2-1	ASSLTHWGHFYNEQF
13	TRBV25-1	TRBJ1-5	ASRGQDESNQPQH
13	TRBV7-7	TRBJ2-5	ASSLSTGLQETQY
11	TRBV19	TRBJ1-1	ASRPRALTVSF
13	TRBV10-1	TRBJ2-7	ASSEWGTGKYEQY
13	TRBV18	TRBJ2-1	ASSPDWDRGNEQF
14	TRBV18	TRBJ2-6	ASSRDSLSGANVLT
13	TRBV28	TRBJ2-7	ASSSGHSVSYEQY
11	TRBV28	TRBJ2-1	ASSLRPDNEQF
18	TRBV18	TRBJ1-5	ASSPWTGSQYRNGNQPQH
16	TRBV15	TRBJ2-5	ATSRALLAGGFQETQY
13	TRBV28	TRBJ2-3	ASRVTRESADTQY
9	TRBV6-1	TRBJ2-7	ASRDLYEQY
14	TRBV7-2	TRBJ2-7	ASSLRVRGPSGEQY
16	TRBV7-3	TRBJ2-1	ASSLTGRGLAPYNEQF
13	TRBV5-1	TRBJ1-3	ASSLGTGWGNTIY
12	TRBV27	TRBJ1-2	ASSPPTGNYGYT
13	TRBV11-2	TRBJ1-5	ASSLDRLGNQPQH
14	TRBV4-1	TRBJ2-5	ASSQDWEDREQTQY
14	TRBV4-1	TRBJ2-3	ASSQDGGGQGDTQY
14	TRBV9	TRBJ2-7	ASSVGGSHPQCEQY
14	TRBV5-5	TRBJ1-2	ASSGIQGAPHYGYT
11	TRBV27	TRBJ1-1	ASSITGNTEAF
11	TRBV6-5	TRBJ1-2	ASNLGRGGGYT
14	TRBV6-1	TRBJ1-3	ASSDGPNASINTIY
14	TRBV5-6	TRBJ2-2	ASNRTGHSNTGELF
14	TRBV18	TRBJ2-4	ASSPPRDWGKNIQY
11	TRBV29-1	TRBJ2-7	SVGTSASYEQY
12	TRBV5-6	TRBJ1-2	ASSFRDRGDGYT
14	TRBV14	TRBJ2-3	ASSQDRGASTDTQY
14	TRBV10-3	TRBJ2-5	AISESILAARETQY
13	TRBV18	TRBJ2-7	ASSPRKTHSYEQY
14	TRBV5-1	TRBJ1-1	ASSPGTPLFGTEAF
14	TRBV5-1	TRBJ2-1	ASSPQAGGGRDEQF
15	TRBV4-1	TRBJ2-7	ASSQVTGVPLGYEQY
12	TRBV27	TRBJ1-5	ASSSDRVNQPQH
13	TRBV11-2	TRBJ2-1	ASSPSTYSYNEQF
10	TRBV18	TRBJ2-4	ASSSVAGSPY
13	TRBV7-2	TRBJ2-7	ASSLQGQNSYEQY
12	TRBV18	TRBJ2-3	ASSPGSGIDTQY
15	TRBV14	TRBJ2-3	ASSQAQMRSPTDTQY
11	TRBV12-5	TRBJ2-3	ASGSRSTDTQY
14	TRBV5-6	TRBJ2-1	ASSLRGGLAYNEQF
10	TRBV28	TRBJ2-5	ASSLWERTQY
17	TRBV7-9	TRBJ2-5	ASSLGILRRTKPKETQY